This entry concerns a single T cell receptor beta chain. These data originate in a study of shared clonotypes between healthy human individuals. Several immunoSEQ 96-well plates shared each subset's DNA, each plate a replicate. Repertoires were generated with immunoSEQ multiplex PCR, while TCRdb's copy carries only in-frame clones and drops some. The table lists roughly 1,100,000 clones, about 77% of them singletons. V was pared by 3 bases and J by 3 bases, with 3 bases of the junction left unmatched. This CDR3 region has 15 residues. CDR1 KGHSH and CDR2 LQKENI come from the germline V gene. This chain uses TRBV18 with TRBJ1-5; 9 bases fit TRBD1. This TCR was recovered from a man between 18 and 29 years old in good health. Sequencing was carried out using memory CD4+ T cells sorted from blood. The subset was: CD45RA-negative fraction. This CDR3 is CASSPRDRVNQPQHF. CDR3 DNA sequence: TGTGCCAGCTCACCCCGGGACAGGGTCAATCAGCCCCAGCATTTT.